The clone carrying this TCR beta chain was detected only once. Its antigen remains unidentified. The sample is drawn from a study of cytomegalovirus exposure and HLA in healthy donors. Study-level findings and limits: Analyzed later, most CMV-associated TCR beta chains appeared HLA-restricted. A later analysis appeared to link common viral pathogens to several of the most significant clusters.

In the PCR, 60 Vbeta and 13 Jbeta primers were used. TCRdb's copy holds only in-frame clones and misses some; the assay was immunoSEQ multiplex PCR. This sample has about 190,000 clones, with around four fifths found just once. The CDR3 sequence is 16 residues long. With 5 bases clipped from V and 2 bases from J, the junction kept 8 bases outside the gene matches. CDR1 is LNHDA, CDR2 SQIVND, per germline (reference sequence). The TCR was taken from a man aged 45-60 years in good health and CMV-seronegative. V usage is TRBV19 and J usage is TRBJ2-3; 9 nucleotides line up with TRBD1. Sequenced input: PBMCs. CDR3 sequence: CASSSSGTGYTDTQYF. As DNA, the CDR3 is TGTGCCAGTAGTTCGTCCGGGACAGGGTACACAGATACGCAGTATTTT.